This T cell receptor (beta chain) was recorded in a study of blood T cell repertoires in COVID-19. Clones were sequenced by immunoSEQ multiplex PCR, and TCRdb holds only the in-frame ones, with some missing. Among approximately 90,000 clones listed, around 87% were seen once. There are 15 residues in the CDR3. The V and J ends lost 3 bases and 3 bases, in that order; junction bases with no gene match: 6. CDR1 and CDR2 from the germline V gene are SGHNT and YENEEA. The TCR was taken from a human donor in a cohort sampled during active COVID-19. This chain connects TRBV11-3 to TRBJ2-3; 7 bases are shared with TRBD2. Sequenced: peripheral blood. The CDR3, as DNA: TGTGCCAGCAGCTTCCCTCAGCGGGGAACAGATACGCAGTATTTT. It yields the protein CASSFPQRGTDTQYF.